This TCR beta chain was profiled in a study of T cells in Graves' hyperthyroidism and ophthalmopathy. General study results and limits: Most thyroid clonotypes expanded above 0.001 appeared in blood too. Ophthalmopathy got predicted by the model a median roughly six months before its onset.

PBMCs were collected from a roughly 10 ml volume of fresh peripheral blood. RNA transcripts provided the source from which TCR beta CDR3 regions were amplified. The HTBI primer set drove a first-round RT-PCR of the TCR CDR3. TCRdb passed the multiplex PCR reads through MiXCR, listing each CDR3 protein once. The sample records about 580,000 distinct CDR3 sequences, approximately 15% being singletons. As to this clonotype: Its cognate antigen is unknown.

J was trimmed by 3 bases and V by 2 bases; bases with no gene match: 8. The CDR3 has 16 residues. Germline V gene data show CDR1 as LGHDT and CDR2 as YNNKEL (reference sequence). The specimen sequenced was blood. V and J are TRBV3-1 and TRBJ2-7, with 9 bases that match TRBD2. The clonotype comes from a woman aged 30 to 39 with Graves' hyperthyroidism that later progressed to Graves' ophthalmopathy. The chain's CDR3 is CASSQTPGLAIYEQYF. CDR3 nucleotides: TGTGCCAGCAGCCAAACCCCGGGACTAGCAATCTACGAGCAGTACTTC.